This paragraph covers one T cell receptor (beta chain) sequence. V shed 5 bases and J shed 3 bases, with 10 bases lying between them. The germline V gene has CDR1 SGHTA and CDR2 FQGTGA. This CDR3 region has 14 residues. The sample comes from a study of blood T cell repertoires in COVID-19. Produced via immunoSEQ multiplex PCR; TCRdb's table is partial and in-frame only. The sample holds some 120,000 clones; more than 70% are singletons and the top ten take more than 1.5%. This receptor was taken from a man in his 70s with acute or convalescent COVID-19. V is TRBV7-3 and J is TRBJ2-2; D may be TRBD2 (6 bases). The specimen was peripheral blood. The CDR3 is CASSPGTYTGELFF. The CDR3 coding sequence is TGTGCCAGCAGCCCTGGGACTTACACCGGGGAGCTGTTTTTT.